The source of this T cell receptor (beta chain) is a study of blood T cells in healthy people across ages. Together with a sample-barcoded 5' primer, a J-beta primer mix was included in a second PCR lasting about 6 to 12 cycles. In TCRdb, the 5' RACE reads were re-called with MiXCR into one record per CDR3 protein. The data hold around 700,000 distinct CDR3 sequences, with around a quarter observed a single time. The draw of peripheral blood yielded ten milliliters from each donor. This clonotype has at least ten counts. CDR3 size: 12 residues. V lost 6 bases to trimming and J lost 3 bases, with 9 bases between them. The germline V gene encodes CDR1 ENHRY and CDR2 SYGVKD. These same data were also listed under a study on T cells of mothers and their children. That study reports: The sample comes from some 10 healthy Caucasian donors: mothers and children.

The chain combines TRBV10-3 with TRBJ2-7, with D hard to call. This receptor was identified in a boy younger than 18 in good health. Input material: blood. CDR3 residues: CAISGRYYEQYF. In nucleotides, the CDR3 is TGTGCCATCAGCGGACGGTACTACGAGCAGTACTTC.